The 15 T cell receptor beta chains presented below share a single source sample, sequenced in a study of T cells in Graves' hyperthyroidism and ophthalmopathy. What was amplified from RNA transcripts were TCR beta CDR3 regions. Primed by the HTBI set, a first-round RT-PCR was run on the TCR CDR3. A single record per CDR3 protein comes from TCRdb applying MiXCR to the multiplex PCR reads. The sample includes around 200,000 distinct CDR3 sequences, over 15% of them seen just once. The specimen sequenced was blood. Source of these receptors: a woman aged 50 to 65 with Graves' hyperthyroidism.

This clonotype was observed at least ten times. CDR3 bases: TGTGCCATCAGTGAGTCTTCAGGCAGGGGAAATCAGCCCCAGCATTTT. As protein: CAISESSGRGNQPQHF. V is TRBV10-3 and J is TRBJ1-5, with TRBD1 as a possible D gene (6 bases). In germline, CDR1 is ENHRY, CDR2 SYGVKD. Trimming stripped 0 bases from V and 4 bases from J, with 13 bases between. CDR3 length: 16 amino acids.

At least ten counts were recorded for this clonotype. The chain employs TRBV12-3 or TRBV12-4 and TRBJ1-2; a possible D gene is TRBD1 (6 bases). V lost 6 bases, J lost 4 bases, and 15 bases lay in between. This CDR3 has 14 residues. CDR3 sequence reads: CASRPTGAIYGYTF. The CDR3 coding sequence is TGTGCCAGCAGACCCACGGGGGCTATCTATGGCTACACCTTC.

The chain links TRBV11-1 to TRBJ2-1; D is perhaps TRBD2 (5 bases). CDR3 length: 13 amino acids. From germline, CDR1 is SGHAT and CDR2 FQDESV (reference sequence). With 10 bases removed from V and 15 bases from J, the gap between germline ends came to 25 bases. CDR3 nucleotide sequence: TGTGCCACCGCAGCGGAACTAACTAACTCCTTGTTCTTC. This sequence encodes CATAAELTNSLFF.

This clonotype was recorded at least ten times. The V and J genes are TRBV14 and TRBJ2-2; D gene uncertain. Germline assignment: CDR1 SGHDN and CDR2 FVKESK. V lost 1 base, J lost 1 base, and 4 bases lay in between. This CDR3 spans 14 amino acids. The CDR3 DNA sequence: TGTGCCAGCAGCCAAGCCTGGAACACCGGGGAGCTGTTTTTT. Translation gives CASSQAWNTGELFF.

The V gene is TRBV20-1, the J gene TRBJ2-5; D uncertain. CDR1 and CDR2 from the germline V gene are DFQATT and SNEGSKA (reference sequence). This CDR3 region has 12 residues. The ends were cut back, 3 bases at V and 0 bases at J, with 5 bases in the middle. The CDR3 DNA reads TGCAGTGCTAGTCAAGACCAAGAGACCCAGTACTTC. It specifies CSASQDQETQYF.

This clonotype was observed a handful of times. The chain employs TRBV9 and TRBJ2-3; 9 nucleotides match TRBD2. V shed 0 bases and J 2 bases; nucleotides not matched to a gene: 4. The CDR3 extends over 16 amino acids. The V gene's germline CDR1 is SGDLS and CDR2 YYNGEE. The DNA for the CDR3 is TGTGCCAGCAGCGTAGCCCTAGCGGGGCTCACAGATACGCAGTATTTT. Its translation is CASSVALAGLTDTQYF.

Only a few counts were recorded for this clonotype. The CDR3 nucleotides read TGTGCCAGTAGTCAAGGCAACTCTGGAAACACCATATATTTT. This translates into CASSQGNSGNTIYF. This chain connects TRBV19 to TRBJ1-3; no clear D gene. Germline V gene sequence: CDR1 LNHDA, CDR2 SQIVND (reference sequence). The ends were cut back, 5 bases at V and 0 bases at J, with 8 bases in the middle. The CDR3 runs 14 residues.

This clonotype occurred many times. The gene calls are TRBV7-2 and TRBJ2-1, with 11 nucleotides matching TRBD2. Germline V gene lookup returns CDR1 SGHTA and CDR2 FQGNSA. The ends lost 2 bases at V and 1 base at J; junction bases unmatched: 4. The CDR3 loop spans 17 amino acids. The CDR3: CASSLTASGGSYNEQFF. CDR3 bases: TGTGCCAGCAGCTTAACGGCTAGCGGGGGGTCCTACAATGAGCAGTTCTTC. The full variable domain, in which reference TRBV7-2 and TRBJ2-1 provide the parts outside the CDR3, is GAGVSQSPSNKVTEKGKDVELRCDPISGHTALYWYRQSLGQGLEFLIYFQGNSAPDKSGLPSDRFSAERTGGSVSTLTIQRTQQEDSAVYLCASSLTASGGSYNEQFFGPGTRLTVL.

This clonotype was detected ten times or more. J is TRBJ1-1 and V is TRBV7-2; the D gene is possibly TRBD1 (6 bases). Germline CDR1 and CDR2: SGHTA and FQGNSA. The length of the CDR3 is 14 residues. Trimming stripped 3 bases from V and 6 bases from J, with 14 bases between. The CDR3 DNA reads TGTGCCAGCAGCTTTATTACAGGGCGGGCTGAAGCTTTCTTT. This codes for CASSFITGRAEAFF.

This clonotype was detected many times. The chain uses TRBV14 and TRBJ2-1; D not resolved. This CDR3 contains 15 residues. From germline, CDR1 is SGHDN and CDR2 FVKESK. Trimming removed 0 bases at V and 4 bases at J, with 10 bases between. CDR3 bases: TGTGCCAGCAGCCAAGAATCGCAACGGTACAATGAGCAGTTCTTC. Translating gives CASSQESQRYNEQFF.

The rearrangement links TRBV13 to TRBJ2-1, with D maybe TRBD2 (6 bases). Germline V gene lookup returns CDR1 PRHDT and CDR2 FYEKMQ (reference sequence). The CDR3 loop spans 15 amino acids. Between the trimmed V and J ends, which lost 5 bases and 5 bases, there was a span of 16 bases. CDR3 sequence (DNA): TGTGCCAGCAGCGCCCCGGGAGAGGGAGACAATGAGCAGTTCTTC. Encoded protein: CASSAPGEGDNEQFF. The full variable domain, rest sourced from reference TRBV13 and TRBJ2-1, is AAGVIQSPRHLIKEKRETATLKCYPIPRHDTVYWYQQGPGQDPQFLISFYEKMQSDKGSIPDRFSAQQFSDYHSELNMSSLELGDSALYFCASSAPGEGDNEQFFGPGTRLTVL.

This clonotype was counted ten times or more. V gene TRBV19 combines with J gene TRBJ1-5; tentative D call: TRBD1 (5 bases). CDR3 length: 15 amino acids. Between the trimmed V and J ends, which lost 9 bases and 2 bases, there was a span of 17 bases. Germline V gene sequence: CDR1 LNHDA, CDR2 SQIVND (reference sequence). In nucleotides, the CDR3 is TGTGCCAGGGAATGCTGGGGGTCGGGCAATCAGCCCCAGCATTTT. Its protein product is CARECWGSGNQPQHF.

The CDR3 DNA follows: TGCGCCAGCAGCCAAGGTCAGGGGGACTACGAGCAGTACTTC. This translates into CASSQGQGDYEQYF. V is TRBV4-3 and J is TRBJ2-7; TRBD1 agrees at 7 bases. V lost 1 base to trimming and J lost 3 bases; unmatched junction nucleotides: 3. This CDR3 region has 14 residues. CDR1 LGHNA and CDR2 YSLEER come from the germline V gene.

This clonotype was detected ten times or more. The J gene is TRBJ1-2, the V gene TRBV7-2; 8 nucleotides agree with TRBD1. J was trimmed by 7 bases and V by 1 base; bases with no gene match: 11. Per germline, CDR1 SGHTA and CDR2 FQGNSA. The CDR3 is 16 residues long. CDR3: CASSLVSATGGGGYTF. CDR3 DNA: TGTGCCAGCAGCTTAGTTTCCGCAACAGGGGGAGGTGGCTACACCTTC. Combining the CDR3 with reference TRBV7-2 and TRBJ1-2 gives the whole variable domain GAGVSQSPSNKVTEKGKDVELRCDPISGHTALYWYRQSLGQGLEFLIYFQGNSAPDKSGLPSDRFSAERTGGSVSTLTIQRTQQEDSAVYLCASSLVSATGGGGYTFGSGTRLTVV.

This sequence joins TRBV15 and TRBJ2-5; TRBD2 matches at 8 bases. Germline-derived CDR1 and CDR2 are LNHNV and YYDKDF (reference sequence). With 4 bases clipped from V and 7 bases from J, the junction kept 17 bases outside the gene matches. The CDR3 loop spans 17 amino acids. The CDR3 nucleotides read TGTGCCACCAGCACCCGGGGGGTAGCGGGACCTACCGGGACCCAGTACTTC. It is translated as CATSTRGVAGPTGTQYF.